This T cell receptor (beta chain) was recorded in a study of tumor-infiltrating lymphocytes in localized non-small cell lung cancer. This clone is deemed medium-sized. The target antigen is unknown. Clones were read by immunoSEQ multiplex PCR, and TCRdb kept only the in-frame ones, dropping some. The repertoire holds around 2,800 clones, with just over 65% as singletons. Findings of the study overall: Not all patients were TCR sequenced, owing to tissue quantity.

The V and J ends lost 8 bases and 6 bases, in that order; junction bases with no gene match: 7. The CDR3 sequence is 13 residues long. Per germline, CDR1 MNHEY and CDR2 SVGAGI. This TCR was recovered from a human donor with non-small cell lung cancer. Sequencing was carried out using uninvolved lung tissue not adjacent to the tumor. The chain uses TRBV6-5 and TRBJ2-3; 8 bases match TRBD2. This chain's CDR3 is CASSGGALDTQYF. The CDR3 bases are TGTGCCAGCTCGGGGGGGGCCCTCGATACGCAGTATTTT.